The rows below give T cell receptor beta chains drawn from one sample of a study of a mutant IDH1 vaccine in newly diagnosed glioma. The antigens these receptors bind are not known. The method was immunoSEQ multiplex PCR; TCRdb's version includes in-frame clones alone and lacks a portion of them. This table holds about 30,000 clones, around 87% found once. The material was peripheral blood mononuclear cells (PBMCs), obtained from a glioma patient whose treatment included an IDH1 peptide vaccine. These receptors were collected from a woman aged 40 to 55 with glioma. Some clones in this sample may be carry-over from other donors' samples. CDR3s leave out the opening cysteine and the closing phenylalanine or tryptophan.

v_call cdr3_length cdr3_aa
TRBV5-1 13 ASSFGQATNEKLF
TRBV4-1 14 ASSQAPGTGGSGYT
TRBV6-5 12 ASSYTQGYTEAF
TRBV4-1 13 ASSQGGVDDYGYT
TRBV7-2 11 ASSPLGVGEQF
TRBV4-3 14 ASSQDLFSSKGGGF
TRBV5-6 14 ASSLASMGYLNEAF
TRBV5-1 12 ASSRDRGTGELF
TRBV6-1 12 ASTGGVRGTEAF
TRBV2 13 ASSVGEGMATEAF
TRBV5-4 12 ASSLFGGGTEAF
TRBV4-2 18 ASSQEGVRTSGGSTDTQY
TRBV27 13 ASSLSFQGGETQY
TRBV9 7 ASKDIQY
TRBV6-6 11 ASSSDRPHEQY
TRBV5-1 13 ASSLDPQGYYGYT
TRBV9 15 ASSVNPGGPNTGELF
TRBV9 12 ASSVGDGQETQY
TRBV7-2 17 ASSLAPGTAFLTNYGYT
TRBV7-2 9 ASSLSDTQY
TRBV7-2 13 ASSLATASGNTIY
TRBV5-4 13 ASSLSGGGNNEQF
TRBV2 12 ASSDLFSYNEQF
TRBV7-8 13 ASSLGQNHNYGYT
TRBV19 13 ASSLDRMTLTEAF
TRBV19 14 ASTGGLMVGNSPLH
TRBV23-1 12 ASSQGGGGQPQH
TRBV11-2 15 ASPPRGRASGGNTIY
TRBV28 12 ASSPVDSNQPQH
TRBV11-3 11 ASSLIRRDRVF
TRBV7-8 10 ASRTRVGTQY
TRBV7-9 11 ASSPRTDYEQY
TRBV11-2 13 ASSFSGQENQPQH
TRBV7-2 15 ASSSLRGQGTNEKLF
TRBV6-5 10 ASSYVQGEAF
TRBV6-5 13 ASKIRRSSYNEQF
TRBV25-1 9 ASTGLNEQF
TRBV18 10 ASSPRDDEQY
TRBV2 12 ASSDSGLGNTIY
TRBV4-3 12 ASSQDQGTYGYT
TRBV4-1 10 ASSQGLGAQY
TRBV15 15 ATSGRYDRAAGNTIY
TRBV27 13 ASSLSARGNQPQH
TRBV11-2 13 ASSLGQGNWDIQY
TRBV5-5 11 ASSPNRGGEQY
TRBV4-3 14 ASSILAGGPGYEQF
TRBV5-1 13 ASSWTSGEYNEQF
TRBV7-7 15 ASSLALRQGEKETQY
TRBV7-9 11 ASSPPYRGEQF
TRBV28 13 ASSGRVSTLGEQY
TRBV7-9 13 ASRLGRTSYNEQF
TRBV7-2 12 ASSLRDPRNTIY
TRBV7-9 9 ASSSADTQY
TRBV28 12 ASRAEESSYEQY
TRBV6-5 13 ASSYYRGRIDIQY